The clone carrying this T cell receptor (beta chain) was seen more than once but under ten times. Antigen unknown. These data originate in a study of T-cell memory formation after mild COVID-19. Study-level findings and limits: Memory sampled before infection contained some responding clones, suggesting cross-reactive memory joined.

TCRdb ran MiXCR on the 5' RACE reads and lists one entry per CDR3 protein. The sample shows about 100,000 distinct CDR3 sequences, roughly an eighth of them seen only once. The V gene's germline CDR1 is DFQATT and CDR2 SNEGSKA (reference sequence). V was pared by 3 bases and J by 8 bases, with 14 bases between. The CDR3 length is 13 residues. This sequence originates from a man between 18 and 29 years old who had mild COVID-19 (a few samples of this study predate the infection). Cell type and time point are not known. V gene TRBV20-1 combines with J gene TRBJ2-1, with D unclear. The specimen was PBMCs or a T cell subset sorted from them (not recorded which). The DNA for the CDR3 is TGCAGTGCTAGCTTGGTTTATGGCTATGAGCAGTTCTTC. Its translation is CSASLVYGYEQFF.